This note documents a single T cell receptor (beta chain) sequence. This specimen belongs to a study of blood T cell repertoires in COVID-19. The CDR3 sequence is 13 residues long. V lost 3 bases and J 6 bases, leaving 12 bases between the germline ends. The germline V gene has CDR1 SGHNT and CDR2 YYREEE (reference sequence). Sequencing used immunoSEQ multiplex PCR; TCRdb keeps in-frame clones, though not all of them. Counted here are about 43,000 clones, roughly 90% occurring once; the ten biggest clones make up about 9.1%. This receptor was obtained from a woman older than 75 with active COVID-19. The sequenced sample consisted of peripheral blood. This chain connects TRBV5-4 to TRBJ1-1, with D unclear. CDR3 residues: CASSSPGAPEAFF. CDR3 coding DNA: TGTGCCAGCAGCTCTCCAGGTGCCCCTGAAGCTTTCTTT.